This T cell receptor (beta chain) was documented in a study of response to subunit inactivated influenza vaccine. Overall study results and limits: T cells newly recruited by each seasonal influenza vaccination are few, the authors suggested.

In regard to this clonotype: The target antigen is unknown.

TCRdb analysed the RT-PCR reads with MiXCR anew, one entry per CDR3 protein. The table records about 190,000 distinct CDR3 sequences, 13% to 15% of them present only once. The specimen comprised CD8+ T cells sorted from PBMCs, sampled roughly 5 days after vaccination. This sequence was found in a man in his forties or fifties who received an inactivated influenza vaccine.

The CDR3 loop reads CASSKQGNYGYTF. CDR3 DNA: TGTGCCAGCAGTAAACAGGGGAACTATGGCTACACCTTC. V usage is TRBV12-3 or TRBV12-4 and J usage is TRBJ1-2; 7 bases are a match to TRBD1. CDR3 size: 13 residues. With V trimmed by 5 bases and J by 2 bases, 2 bases remained unmatched.